A single sample is the source of the 8 T cell receptor beta chains below, sequenced in a study of cytomegalovirus exposure and HLA in healthy donors. 60 Vbeta and 13 Jbeta primers were used in PCR. Repertoires were generated with immunoSEQ multiplex PCR, while TCRdb's copy carries only in-frame clones and drops some. In total, the table holds some 110,000 clones. Sample: PBMCs. Receptor source: a man younger than 40 in good health and CMV-seronegative.

The chain uses TRBV6-5 and TRBJ1-3; perhaps TRBD1 as D (5 bases). The CDR3 has 15 amino acids. Germline lookup yields CDR1 MNHEY and CDR2 SVGAGI. V was clipped by 8 bases and J by 4 bases, with 18 bases between them. The CDR3, as DNA: TGTGCCAGCCTAGGACACCCCGAGAGAGGAAACACCATATATTTT. Its protein product is CASLGHPERGNTIYF.

The rearrangement uses TRBV5-5 and TRBJ2-1; D not resolved. This CDR3 has 15 amino acids. Looked up from germline, CDR1 is SGHKS and CDR2 is YYEKEE (reference sequence). V lost 1 base, J lost 6 bases, and 14 bases lay in between. CDR3 sequence (DNA): TGTGCCAGCAGCTTGTTGGTTCGGGTAGGCAATGAGCAGTTCTTC. Translating it yields CASSLLVRVGNEQFF.

This chain links TRBV7-9 with TRBJ2-5; TRBD2 is a possible D gene (5 bases). V was clipped by 6 bases and J by 0 bases, with 5 bases between them. The length of the CDR3 is 12 residues. Germline V lookup: CDR1 SEHNR, CDR2 FQNEAQ (reference sequence). The CDR3 region is CASRGDQETQYF. DNA of the CDR3: TGTGCCAGCAGGGGAGACCAAGAGACCCAGTACTTC.

This chain connects TRBV5-1 to TRBJ1-2; 7 nucleotides match TRBD1. The germline V gene has CDR1 SGHRS and CDR2 YFSETQ. The CDR3 spans 14 residues. V lost 0 bases, J lost 8 bases, and 7 bases stayed unmatched. CDR3 protein: CASSLDRGPGGYTF. Written as DNA, the CDR3 is TGCGCCAGCAGCTTGGATAGGGGGCCGGGCGGCTACACCTTC.

The chain joins TRBV7-8 to TRBJ1-1; TRBD1 matches at 8 bases. J lost 0 bases, V lost 4 bases, and 1 base had no gene match. Per the germline V gene, CDR1 is SGHVS and CDR2 is FQNEAQ. The CDR3 consists of 14 residues. CDR3 bases: TGTGCCAGCAGCTGGGGACAGGTGAACACTGAAGCTTTCTTT. Translating it yields CASSWGQVNTEAFF.

Written as DNA, the CDR3 is TGTGCCAGCAGCCTCGGACAGCACAATGAGCAGTTCTTC. Its protein is CASSLGQHNEQFF. The V and J genes are TRBV11-2 and TRBJ2-1, with D tentatively TRBD1 (6 bases). Germline CDR1 is SGHAT and CDR2 is FQNNGV. The CDR3 covers 13 residues. V gave up 5 bases and J gave up 5 bases, with 10 bases separating them.

V usage is TRBV5-5 and J usage is TRBJ2-3; TRBD1 is a possible D gene (5 bases). V was trimmed by 4 bases and J by 3 bases, leaving 12 bases between them. The germline CDR1 and CDR2 sequences are SGHKS and YYEKEE (reference sequence). The CDR3 covers 14 residues. Here the CDR3 reads CASSPGLGTDTQYF. CDR3 nucleotide sequence: TGTGCCAGCAGCCCAGGGCTGGGGACAGATACGCAGTATTTT.

V is TRBV29-1 and J is TRBJ2-7, with 9 bases aligning to TRBD1. CDR1 and CDR2 from the germline V gene are SQVTM and ANQGSEA. The V segment lost 4 bases and the J segment 6 bases; nucleotides outside the gene matches: 4. CDR3 length equals 12 residues. The CDR3 region has the DNA TGCAGCGTTGGAGACAGGGGGTTCGAGCAGTACTTC. Its translation: CSVGDRGFEQYF.